One and the same sample provided the 9 T cell receptor beta chains below, sequenced in a study of beta chain features in type 1 diabetes. Study-level findings and limits: Patients with Type 1 diabetes showed moderately but significantly shorter TCRB CDR3s in all four CD4+ subsets.

Their cognate antigens are unknown. Reverse transcribing all isolated RNA meant expressed TCRB transcripts were sequenced. TCRdb keeps only in-frame clones here, not all; method: immunoSEQ multiplex PCR. The table lists approximately 260,000 clones, around 20% of them singletons. Sequenced sample: naive CD4+ T cells from blood. The source is a woman between 40 and 55 years old with type 1 diabetes.

This sequence joins TRBV21-1 and TRBJ2-3; the table's D call, TRBD2, has no DNA check behind it. TRBV21-1 is assigned pseudogene status. The CDR3 consists of 16 residues. The CDR3 DNA follows: TGTGCCAGCAGCAATAGACTAGCCTGTACCACAGATACGCAGTATTTT. It translates to CASSNRLACTTDTQYF.

CDR3 loop: CASRTPSSGQFSYNEQFF. The CDR3 DNA reads TGCGCCAGCAGGACCCCCAGCAGCGGGCAATTCTCCTACAATGAGCAGTTCTTC. The chain combines TRBV5-1 with TRBJ2-1; D is perhaps TRBD2 (6 bases). The V gene lost 5 bases and the J gene lost 0 bases, with 21 bases spanning the gap. The germline V gene has CDR1 SGHRS and CDR2 YFSETQ. This CDR3 has 18 residues.

This clone was observed a few times. This chain connects TRBV18 to TRBJ1-6; the D is unclear. V was clipped by 2 bases and J by 6 bases, with 11 bases between them. Looked up from germline, CDR1 is KGHSH and CDR2 is LQKENI. The CDR3 runs 15 residues. The CDR3 DNA reads TGTGCCAGCTCACCAGGAATTCCGGGTAATTCACCCCTCCACTTT. Its translation is CASSPGIPGNSPLHF.

This clone was counted only a few times. The J gene is TRBJ1-3, the V gene TRBV7-2, with D unresolved. The CDR3 loop spans 16 amino acids. With 1 base removed from V and 6 bases from J, the gap between germline ends came to 16 bases. Germline CDR1 is SGHTA and CDR2 is FQGNSA. The chain's CDR3 is CASSLVWGGGLNTIYF. The CDR3 bases are TGTGCCAGCAGCTTAGTATGGGGTGGAGGGCTAAACACCATATATTTT.

This clone was counted once. This chain links TRBV19 with TRBJ1-1; D is unclear. Trimming removed 7 bases from V and 0 bases from J, with 9 bases in between. The germline gives CDR1 LNHDA, CDR2 SQIVND (reference sequence). The CDR3 contains 13 residues. In nucleotides, the CDR3 is TGTGCCAGTACCGGTCCCATGAACACTGAAGCTTTCTTT. Translating it yields CASTGPMNTEAFF.

This clone was counted only a few times. The J gene is TRBJ1-1, the V gene TRBV29-1; 7 bases line up with TRBD1. The trim removed 7 bases at V and 1 base at J, leaving 6 bases unmatched. The CDR3 contains 13 residues. Germline V gene sequence: CDR1 SQVTM, CDR2 ANQGSEA. The CDR3 region is CSGAGQRNTEAFF. In nucleotides, the CDR3 is TGCAGCGGTGCGGGACAGCGGAACACTGAAGCTTTCTTT. The complete variable domain, with remaining parts taken from reference TRBV29-1 and TRBJ1-1, reads SAVISQKPSRDICQRGTSLTIQCQVDSQVTMMFWYRQQPGQSLTLIATANQGSEATYESGFVIDKFPISRPNLTFSTLTVSNMSPEDSSIYLCSGAGQRNTEAFFGQGTRLTVV.

This chain links TRBV7-3 with TRBJ1-2; 10 bases are shared with TRBD1. The germline gives CDR1 SGHTA, CDR2 FQGTGA. This CDR3 is built from 14 residues. V was pared by 5 bases and J by 7 bases, with 7 bases of the junction left unmatched. DNA of the CDR3: TGTGCCAGCAGCCCCGGGACAGGGGTCTCTGGCTACACCTTC. This encodes CASSPGTGVSGYTF. Supplemented by reference TRBV7-3 and TRBJ1-2, the full variable domain reads GAGVSQTPSNKVTEKGKYVELRCDPISGHTALYWYRQSLGQGPEFLIYFQGTGAADDSGLPNDRFFAVRPEGSVSTLKIQRTERGDSAVYLCASSPGTGVSGYTFGSGTRLTVV.

This clone has just a few counts. V gene TRBV28 combines with J gene TRBJ1-2; 7 nucleotides line up with TRBD1. Germline values: CDR1 MDHEN, CDR2 SYDVKM. The J segment lost 4 bases and the V segment lost 7 bases, leaving 12 bases of the junction unmatched. The CDR3 loop spans 15 amino acids. CDR3 DNA sequence: TGTGCCAGCAAAAGTGAGGGGGCGGTTCGCTATGGCTACACCTTC. This codes for CASKSEGAVRYGYTF.

The V and J genes are TRBV28 and TRBJ1-5, with TRBD1 matching over 8 bases. Germline trimming cut 7 bases from V and 7 bases from J; bases unmatched to any gene: 3. This CDR3 is 12 amino acids long. Germline V gene sequence: CDR1 MDHEN, CDR2 SYDVKM. The CDR3 DNA sequence: TGTGCCAGCACAGGGGGCCAACAGCCCCAGCATTTT. Protein sequence: CASTGGQQPQHF.